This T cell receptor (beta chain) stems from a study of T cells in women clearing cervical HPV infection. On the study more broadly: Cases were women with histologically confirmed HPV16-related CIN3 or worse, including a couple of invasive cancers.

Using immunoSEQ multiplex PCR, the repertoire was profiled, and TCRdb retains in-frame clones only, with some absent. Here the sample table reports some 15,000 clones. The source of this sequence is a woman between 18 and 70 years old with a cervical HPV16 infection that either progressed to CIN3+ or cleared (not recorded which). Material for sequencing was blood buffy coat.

CDR3: CASRRAGQTSTDTQYF. The DNA read from the CDR3 is TGTGCCAGCAGGAGGGCAGGGCAAACTAGCACAGATACG. V is TRBV2 and J is TRBJ2-3, with D possibly called TRBD1 or TRBD2 (5 bases each). The read ends 3 residues shy of where the CDR3 ends; the end is completed using the germline J gene. The CDR3 is made up of 16 amino acids. V gave up 6 bases and J gave up 0 bases, with 16 bases separating them. The germline V gene encodes CDR1 SNHLY and CDR2 FYNNEI.